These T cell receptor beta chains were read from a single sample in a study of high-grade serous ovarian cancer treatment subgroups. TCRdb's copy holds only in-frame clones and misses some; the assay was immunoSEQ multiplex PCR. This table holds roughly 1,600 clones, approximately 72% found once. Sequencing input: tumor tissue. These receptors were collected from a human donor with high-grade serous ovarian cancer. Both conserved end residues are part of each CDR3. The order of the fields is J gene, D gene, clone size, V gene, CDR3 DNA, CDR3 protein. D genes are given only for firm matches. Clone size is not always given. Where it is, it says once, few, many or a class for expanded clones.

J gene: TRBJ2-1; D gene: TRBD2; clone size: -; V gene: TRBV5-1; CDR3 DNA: TGCGCCAGCAGCTTGGGACTAGCGGGCAATGAGCAGTTCTTC; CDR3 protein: CASSLGLAGNEQFF
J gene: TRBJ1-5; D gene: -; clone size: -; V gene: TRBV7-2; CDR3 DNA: TGCGCCAGCAGCCCAGGGGTCTGGAGCAATCAGCCCCAGCATTTT; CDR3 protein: CASSPGVWSNQPQHF
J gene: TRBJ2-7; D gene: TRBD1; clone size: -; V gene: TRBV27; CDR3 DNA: TGTGCCAGCAGCCAAGTCCACCCAATTATAAGGGGGCCGACCTACGAGCAGTACTTC; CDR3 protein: CASSQVHPIIRGPTYEQYF
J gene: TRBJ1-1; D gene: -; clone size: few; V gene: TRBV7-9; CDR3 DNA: TGCGCCAGCAGCCAAACCGGGACAGAAGCTTTCTTT; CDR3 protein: CASSQTGTEAFF
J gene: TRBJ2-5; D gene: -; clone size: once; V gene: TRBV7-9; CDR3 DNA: TGTGCCAGCAGCGACCAAGAGACCCAGTACTTC; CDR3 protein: CASSDQETQYF
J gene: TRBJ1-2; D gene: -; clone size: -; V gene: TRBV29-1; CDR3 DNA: TGCAGCGTTCACCCAGGCAACTATGGCTACACCTTC; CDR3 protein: CSVHPGNYGYTF
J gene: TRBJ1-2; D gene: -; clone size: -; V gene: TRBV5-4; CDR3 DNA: TGTGCCAGCAGCTTGGAGGGGATTGGCCTTTGGGTCGGCTACACCTTC; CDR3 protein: CASSLEGIGLWVGYTF
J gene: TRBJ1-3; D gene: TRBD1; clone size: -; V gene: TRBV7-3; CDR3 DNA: TGCGCCAGCAGCCAATACCCGGGACAGGGGGGAAACACCATATATTTT; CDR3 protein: CASSQYPGQGGNTIYF
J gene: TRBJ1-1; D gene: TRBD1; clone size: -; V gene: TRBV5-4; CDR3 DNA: TGTGCCAGCAGCCCCGGGACAGGGGTTACTGAAGCTTTCTTT; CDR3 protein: CASSPGTGVTEAFF
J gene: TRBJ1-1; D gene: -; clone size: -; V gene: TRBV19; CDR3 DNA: TGTGCCAGTAGGCCTAATGGGGGCACTGAAGCTTTCTTT; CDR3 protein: CASRPNGGTEAFF
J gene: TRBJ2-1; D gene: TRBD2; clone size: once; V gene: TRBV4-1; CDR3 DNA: TGCGCCAGCAGCCAAACGACGGCTAGCGGGGTATATGAGCAGTTCTTC; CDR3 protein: CASSQTTASGVYEQFF
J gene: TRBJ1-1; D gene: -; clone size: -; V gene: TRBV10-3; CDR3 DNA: TGTGCCATCAGTGAGTCGAAGGCAGGACCGAACACTGAAGCTTTCTTT; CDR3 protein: CAISESKAGPNTEAFF
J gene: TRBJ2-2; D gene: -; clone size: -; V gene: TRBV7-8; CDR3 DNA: TGTGCCAGCAGCTTAGTGGTCAGGGGGGTTGTAGGGGAGCTGTTTTTT; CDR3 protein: CASSLVVRGVVGELFF
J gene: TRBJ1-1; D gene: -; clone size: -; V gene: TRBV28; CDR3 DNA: TGTGCCAGCAGTTTAATAAGGGGAATGAACACTGAAGCTTTCTTT; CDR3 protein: CASSLIRGMNTEAFF
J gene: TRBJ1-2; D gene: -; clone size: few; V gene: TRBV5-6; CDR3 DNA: TGTGCCAGCAGCTTGGATTCTGGACCGAGGGGCCATGGCTACACCTTC; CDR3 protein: CASSLDSGPRGHGYTF
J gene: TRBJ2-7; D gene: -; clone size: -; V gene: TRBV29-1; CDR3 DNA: TGCAGCGCATACAGCCGCCCGATGGAGCAGTACTTC; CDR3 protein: CSAYSRPMEQYF
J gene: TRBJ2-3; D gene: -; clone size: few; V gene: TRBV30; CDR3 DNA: TGTGCCTGGAGTCCACCCTACCATACAGATACGCAGTATTTT; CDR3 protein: CAWSPPYHTDTQYF
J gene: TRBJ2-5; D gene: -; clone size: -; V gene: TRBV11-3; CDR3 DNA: TGTGCCAGCAGCTTAGATCCACCAGGTAGCGGCCAAGGAGAGACCCAGTACTTC; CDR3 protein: CASSLDPPGSGQGETQYF
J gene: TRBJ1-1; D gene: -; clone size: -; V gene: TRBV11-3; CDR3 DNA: TGTGCCAGCAGCTTGGCCGGGACCGAGGCTTTCTTT; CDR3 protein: CASSLAGTEAFF
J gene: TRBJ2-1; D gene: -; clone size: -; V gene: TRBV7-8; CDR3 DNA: TGTGCCAGCAGCCAATCAAACAGCGTGGCTATGGATGAGCAGTTCTTC; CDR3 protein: CASSQSNSVAMDEQFF
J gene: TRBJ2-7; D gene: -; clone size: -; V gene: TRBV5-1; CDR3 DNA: TGCGCCAGCAGATTCCCCAGCGAGCCTATATACGAGCAGTACTTC; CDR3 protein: CASRFPSEPIYEQYF
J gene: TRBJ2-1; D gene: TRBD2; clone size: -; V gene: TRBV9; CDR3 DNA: TGTGCCAGCAGCTTACACGGGACTAGCGGGGGCAATGAGCAGTTCTTC; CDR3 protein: CASSLHGTSGGNEQFF
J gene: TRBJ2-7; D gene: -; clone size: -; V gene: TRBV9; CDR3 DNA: TGTGCCAGCAGCCAGGACGAACGCTCCTACGAGCAGTACTTC; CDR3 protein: CASSQDERSYEQYF
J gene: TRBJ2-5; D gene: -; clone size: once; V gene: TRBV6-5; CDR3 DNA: TGTGCCAGCAGTTACTCCAAAGAGACCCAGTACTTC; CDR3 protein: CASSYSKETQYF
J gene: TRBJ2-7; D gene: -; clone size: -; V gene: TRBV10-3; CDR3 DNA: TGTGCCAGCTGGGACGGCTCCTACGAGCAGTACTTC; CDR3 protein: CASWDGSYEQYF
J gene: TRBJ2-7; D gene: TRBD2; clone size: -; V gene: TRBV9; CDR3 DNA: TGTGCCAGCAGCGTAGAGGGGACTAGCGGGGCCTACGAGCAGTACTTC; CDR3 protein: CASSVEGTSGAYEQYF
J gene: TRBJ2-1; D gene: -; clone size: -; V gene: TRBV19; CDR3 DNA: TGTGCCAGTAGTAGGGACCCGAGCTCCTACAATGAGCAGTTCTTC; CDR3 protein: CASSRDPSSYNEQFF
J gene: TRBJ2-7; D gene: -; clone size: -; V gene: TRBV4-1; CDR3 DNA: TGCGCCAGCAGCCAAGCGGTAGGGGGGCCCCTCTCCTACGAGCAGTACTTC; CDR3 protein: CASSQAVGGPLSYEQYF
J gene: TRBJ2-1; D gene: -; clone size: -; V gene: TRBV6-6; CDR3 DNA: TGTGCCAGCAGTTACTCGAGGGCAAGCCCATCGTTCTTC; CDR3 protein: CASSYSRASPSFF
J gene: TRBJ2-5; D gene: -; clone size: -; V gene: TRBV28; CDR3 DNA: TGTGCCAGCAGTTTAGAGCCGGAGACCCAGTACTTC; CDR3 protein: CASSLEPETQYF
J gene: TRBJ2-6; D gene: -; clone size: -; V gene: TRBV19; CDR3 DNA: TGTGCCAGTAGTATACAGGGTGGGGCCAACGTCCTGACTTTC; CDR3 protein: CASSIQGGANVLTF
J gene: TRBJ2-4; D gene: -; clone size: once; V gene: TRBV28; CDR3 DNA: TGTGCCAGCAGGTCCCTCAGGGACCAAAACATTCAGTACTTC; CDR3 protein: CASRSLRDQNIQYF
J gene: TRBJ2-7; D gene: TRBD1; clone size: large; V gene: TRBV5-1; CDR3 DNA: TGCGCCAGCAGCTTGGAGGGACAGGGATGGTACGAGCAGTACTTC; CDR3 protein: CASSLEGQGWYEQYF
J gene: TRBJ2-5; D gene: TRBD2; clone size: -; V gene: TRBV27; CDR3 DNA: TGTGCCAGCAGTTTATCGTCTACATCTCCCCTGGGGCGGGGGAGGGAGCAGTACTTC; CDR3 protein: CASSLSSTSPLGRGREQYF
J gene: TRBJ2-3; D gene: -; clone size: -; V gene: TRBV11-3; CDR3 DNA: TGTGCCAGCAGCTTAGGTCCGATCACAGATACGCAGTATTTT; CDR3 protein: CASSLGPITDTQYF
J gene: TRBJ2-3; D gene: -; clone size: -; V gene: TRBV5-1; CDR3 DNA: TGCGCCAGCAGCTTCATCCAGGGGGATACGCAGTATTTT; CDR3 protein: CASSFIQGDTQYF
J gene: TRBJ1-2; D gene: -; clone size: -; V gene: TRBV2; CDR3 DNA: TGTGCCAGCAATCTGATCGTGGCTCTGAACTATGGCTACACCTTC; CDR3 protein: CASNLIVALNYGYTF
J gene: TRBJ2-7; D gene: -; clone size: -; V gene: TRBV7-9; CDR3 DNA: TGTGCCAGCAGCCCCCTTGGGGGCTACGAGCAGTACTTC; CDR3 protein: CASSPLGGYEQYF
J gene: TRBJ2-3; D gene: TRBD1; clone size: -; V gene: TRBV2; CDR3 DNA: TGTGCCAGCAGTGAGTTTGACAGGGACGACGATACGCAGTATTTT; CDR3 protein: CASSEFDRDDDTQYF
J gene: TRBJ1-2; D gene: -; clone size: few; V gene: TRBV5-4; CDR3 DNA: TGTGCCAGCAGCTCTCTGGGTTCGGGGTATGGCTACACCTTC; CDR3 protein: CASSSLGSGYGYTF
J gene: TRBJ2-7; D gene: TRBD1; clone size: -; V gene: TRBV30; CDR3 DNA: TGTGCCTGGAGAAAGGTAGGACAGGGGATGTACGAGCAGTACTTC; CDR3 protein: CAWRKVGQGMYEQYF
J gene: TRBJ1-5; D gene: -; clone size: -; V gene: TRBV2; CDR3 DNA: TGTGCCAGCACTCACGGAAATAGCAATCAGCCCCAGCATTTT; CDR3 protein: CASTHGNSNQPQHF
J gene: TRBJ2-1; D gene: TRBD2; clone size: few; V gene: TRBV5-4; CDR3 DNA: TGTGCCACCCGGGGGGGCATTTCCTACAATGAGCAGTTCTTC; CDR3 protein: CATRGGISYNEQFF
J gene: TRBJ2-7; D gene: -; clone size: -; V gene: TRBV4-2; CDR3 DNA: TGTGCCAGCAGCCAAGATCCAGGTGACTCCTACGAGCAGTACTTC; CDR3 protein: CASSQDPGDSYEQYF
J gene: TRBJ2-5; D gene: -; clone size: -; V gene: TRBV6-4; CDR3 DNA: TGTGCCAGCCAGGTCGGGAGTGGGAAAGAGACCCAGTACTTC; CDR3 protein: CASQVGSGKETQYF
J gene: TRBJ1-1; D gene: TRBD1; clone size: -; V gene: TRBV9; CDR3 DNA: TGTGCCAGCAGCGTAGAAACAGGGGGCGCAAAGGCTTTCTTT; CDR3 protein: CASSVETGGAKAFF
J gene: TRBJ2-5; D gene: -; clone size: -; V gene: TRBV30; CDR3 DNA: TGTGCCTGGAGTCCAAGGGTCCAAGGGACCCAGTACTTC; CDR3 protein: CAWSPRVQGTQYF